A selection of T cell receptor beta chains follows, all from one sample in a study of glioma-infiltrating T cells after dendritic cell vaccination. Assay used: immunoSEQ multiplex PCR; TCRdb lists only in-frame clones, some missing. This table has 85,000 to 110,000 clones, roughly four fifths appearing once. This material consisted of blood, taken before dendritic cell vaccination. The receptors were gathered from a human donor with glioblastoma. CDR3s include the opening cysteine and the closing phenylalanine or tryptophan. D genes are given only for firm matches. For some rows the clone size is stated as once, few or many, or as a class when expanded; others skip it.

CDR3 DNA,CDR3 protein,D gene,clone size,J gene,V gene,CDR3 length
TGTGCCAGCAGCCTACAGGGCGGCTATGGCTACACCTTC,CASSLQGGYGYTF,-,-,TRBJ1-2,TRBV5-4,13
TGCGCAAGCAGCTCCTCCCCGAGTTTCGCTGGGGCCAACGTCCTGACTTTC,CASSSSPSFAGANVLTF,-,-,TRBJ2-6,TRBV5-1,17
TGTGCCAGCAGCTATCGGGACACTGAAGCTTTCTTT,CASSYRDTEAFF,-,-,TRBJ1-1,TRBV25-1,12
TGTGCCAGCAGTGACAGCGGGCGAGGAACCGGCTCCTACGAGCAGTACTTC,CASSDSGRGTGSYEQYF,-,once,TRBJ2-7,TRBV25-1,17
TGTGCCAGCAGTCCCGCTTACGGTGAGCAGTTCTTC,CASSPAYGEQFF,-,-,TRBJ2-1,TRBV27,12
TGCAGCGCCGGTTTCGGGGGCCAAGAGACCCAGTACTTC,CSAGFGGQETQYF,-,-,TRBJ2-5,TRBV29-1,13
TGTGCCAGCAGCTCCATCAGGGGCACTGAAGCTTTCTTT,CASSSIRGTEAFF,-,-,TRBJ1-1,TRBV7-3,13
TGTGCCAGCCGGCGAGACACTGGGAATGAAAAACTGTTTTTT,CASRRDTGNEKLFF,-,once,TRBJ1-4,TRBV25-1,14
TGTGCCAGCAGCAAAGCGGGGGGGAGGTATGGCTACACCTTC,CASSKAGGRYGYTF,-,-,TRBJ1-2,TRBV21-1,14
TGTGCCAGCAGCCTGCACTGGGGGGTCGGTATGGGTGAGCAGTTCTTC,CASSLHWGVGMGEQFF,-,-,TRBJ2-1,TRBV9,16
TGTGCCAGCAGCCTTAGGCAGGGATCGTACAATGAGCAGTTCTTC,CASSLRQGSYNEQFF,-,-,TRBJ2-1,TRBV7-2,15
TGTGCCATCAGTTCCGGGACATACAACGAAAAACTGTTTTTT,CAISSGTYNEKLFF,-,once,TRBJ1-4,TRBV10-3,14
TGTGCCAGCAGCTTAGAAGGTGGACAGGGTCGGACTGAAGCTTTCTTT,CASSLEGGQGRTEAFF,TRBD1,-,TRBJ1-1,TRBV7-9,16
TGTGCCAGCAGCTTCCGGGGAGACTATGGCTACACCTTC,CASSFRGDYGYTF,-,-,TRBJ1-2,TRBV13,13
TGTGCCAGCAGCTTGATGAACAGGGGGCTTTACGAGCAGTACTTC,CASSLMNRGLYEQYF,TRBD1,-,TRBJ2-7,TRBV5-5,15
TGTGCCAGCAGCTTGACTTGGGGCAGAACTGTCAAGCCTAACTATGGCTACACCTTC,CASSLTWGRTVKPNYGYTF,-,-,TRBJ1-2,TRBV11-3,19
TGTGCCAGCAGCTTGCATAGCTTTCCTGAGCAGTTCTTC,CASSLHSFPEQFF,-,-,TRBJ2-1,TRBV5-4,13
TGTGCCAGCAGCCCCAGGGGGCTAGCCAAAAACATTCAGTACTTC,CASSPRGLAKNIQYF,TRBD1,-,TRBJ2-4,TRBV11-2,15
TGTGCCAGCAGCTTGGGAGGGTCCTACTACGAGCAGTACTTC,CASSLGGSYYEQYF,-,-,TRBJ2-7,TRBV5-6,14
TGCGCCAGCAGCTTGGGGACAGGGGGCTCTAATTCACCCCTCCACTTT,CASSLGTGGSNSPLHF,TRBD1,few,TRBJ1-6,TRBV5-1,16
TGTGCCAGCAGTGAATCGGGAAGGGCTAGGCTCTATGGCTACACCTTC,CASSESGRARLYGYTF,-,-,TRBJ1-2,TRBV25-1,16
TGCGCCAGCAGCCAAGAGTCGGGGGGGTACACAGATACGCAGTATTTT,CASSQESGGYTDTQYF,TRBD2,once,TRBJ2-3,TRBV4-3,16
TGTGCCAGCAGCCAAACCTCAGGGCAGGGTGAGCAGTTCTTC,CASSQTSGQGEQFF,-,-,TRBJ2-1,TRBV7-8,14
TGTGCCAGCAGTTCCCAAGGGCGGGGGGGTTGGGGACAAGAGACCCAGTACTTC,CASSSQGRGGWGQETQYF,TRBD2,few,TRBJ2-5,TRBV27,18
TGTGCCTGGACGGAGCGGGGGGGCCACAATGAGCAGTTCTTC,CAWTERGGHNEQFF,TRBD2,-,TRBJ2-1,TRBV30,14
TGTGCCAGCAGTTTATTAGCAGGGGGTAAGTCACCCCTCCACTTT,CASSLLAGGKSPLHF,TRBD1,-,TRBJ1-6,TRBV28,15
TGTGCCAGCAGTGCCACAGGGGAAGATACGCAGTATTTT,CASSATGEDTQYF,TRBD1,-,TRBJ2-3,TRBV28,13
TGTGCCAGCAGCTTGCGGGACAGGGTAGGGGACACTGAAGCTTTCTTT,CASSLRDRVGDTEAFF,TRBD1,-,TRBJ1-1,TRBV5-6,16
TGTGCCAGCAGCGTATCAGGGGAGAATGAGCAGTTCTTC,CASSVSGENEQFF,-,once,TRBJ2-1,TRBV9,13
TGTGCCAGCAGCTTTTACAGCCCTCTGAGCTCCTACGAGCAGTACTTC,CASSFYSPLSSYEQYF,-,few,TRBJ2-7,TRBV7-9,16
TGTGCCAGCAGTGACTCCTTAGCGGGGGAGCACAATGAGCAGTTCTTC,CASSDSLAGEHNEQFF,TRBD2,-,TRBJ2-1,TRBV6-4,16
TGTGCCAGTAGTATGGGACAGCCCTCCTATAATTCACCCCTCCACTTT,CASSMGQPSYNSPLHF,TRBD1,once,TRBJ1-6,TRBV19,16
TGTGCCAGCAGCTTGCCGGGTAGCGGGGGGGCTAGCTCCTACAATGAGCAGTTCTTC,CASSLPGSGGASSYNEQFF,TRBD2,-,TRBJ2-1,TRBV5-4,19
TGTGCCAGCAAGGAGACAGGAGGAACATTGAATGAGCAGTTCTTC,CASKETGGTLNEQFF,-,-,TRBJ2-1,TRBV2,15
TGCGCCAGCAGTCAATCGGACAGGGGAAATAGCAATCAGCCCCAGCATTTT,CASSQSDRGNSNQPQHF,TRBD1,-,TRBJ1-5,TRBV23-1,17
TGTGCCAGCAGTGATAACACAGGGGGCTGGGGGGGCCATCGTTACGAGCAGTACTTC,CASSDNTGGWGGHRYEQYF,TRBD1,-,TRBJ2-7,TRBV6-1,19
TGTGCCAGCAGCGACGCAGGGGCCGCTTTCTTT,CASSDAGAAFF,-,-,TRBJ1-1,TRBV7-9,11
TGTGCCAGCAACCCCACAGGGGCAGGTAATTCACCCCTCCACTTT,CASNPTGAGNSPLHF,TRBD1,once,TRBJ1-6,TRBV7-2,15
TGTGCCACCAGCAGACAGGGGGATTCACCCCTCCACTTT,CATSRQGDSPLHF,TRBD1,-,TRBJ1-6,TRBV15,13
TGTGCCAGCAGCGTAGGGGCGTTTGGGGCCAACGTCCTGACTTTC,CASSVGAFGANVLTF,-,few,TRBJ2-6,TRBV9,15
TGTGCCAGCAGTAGATATCCGGGGGAGACCCAGTACTTC,CASSRYPGETQYF,-,-,TRBJ2-5,TRBV19,13
TGCACTTGTACAGGGGACACTTTTGAGACCCAGTACTTC,CTCTGDTFETQYF,TRBD1,-,TRBJ2-5,TRBV29-1,13
TGTGCCAGCAGCCAACCGGGACAGGCATCCTACGAGCAGTACTTC,CASSQPGQASYEQYF,TRBD1,once,TRBJ2-7,TRBV13,15
TGCGCCAGCAGCTGGGGGGGACAGGGATACTCCTACGAGCAGTACTTC,CASSWGGQGYSYEQYF,TRBD1,-,TRBJ2-7,TRBV5-1,16
TGTGCCAGCTCTCGACAGCCGGTGGCAGCCTCCTATAATTCACCCCTCCACTTT,CASSRQPVAASYNSPLHF,-,-,TRBJ1-6,TRBV18,18
TGTGCCAGCAGACCCACAGGGGTTGGAAACACCATATATTTT,CASRPTGVGNTIYF,TRBD1,-,TRBJ1-3,TRBV4-2,14
TGTGCCAGCAGCTTATGGGACAGGGGGAACACTGAAGCTTTCTTT,CASSLWDRGNTEAFF,TRBD1,-,TRBJ1-1,TRBV7-3,15
TGTGCCAGCAGGGCCGGGGTGAACACTGAAGCTTTCTTT,CASRAGVNTEAFF,-,-,TRBJ1-1,TRBV2,13
TGTGCCAGCAGCACCGACAGGGACTATGGCTACACCTTC,CASSTDRDYGYTF,TRBD1,-,TRBJ1-2,TRBV13,13
TGTGCCAGTAGTAGGGACTTCTCCCACCGGGGGCTGTTTTTT,CASSRDFSHRGLFF,-,-,TRBJ2-2,TRBV19,14
TGTGCCAGCAGCACCGTGGGGGGGGGTTTCTACGAGCAGTACTTC,CASSTVGGGFYEQYF,TRBD2,-,TRBJ2-7,TRBV13,15
TGTGCCAGCAGTACCGGGACAGAATGGGTAGGCTACACCTTC,CASSTGTEWVGYTF,TRBD1,-,TRBJ1-2,TRBV28,14
TGTGCCAGCAGCCCCCGCCGAGTCAAAAACATTCAGTACTTC,CASSPRRVKNIQYF,-,-,TRBJ2-4,TRBV9,14